This T cell receptor (beta chain) was observed in a study of T-cell reconstitution after alpha-beta-depleted transplantation in children. This clonotype was observed at least ten times. Trimming removed 6 bases from V and 4 bases from J, with 19 bases in between. The CDR3 runs 14 residues. Germline V gene lookup returns CDR1 DFQATT and CDR2 SNEGSKA (reference sequence). Unique molecular identifiers were incorporated when the TCRbeta library was constructed. TCRdb used MiXCR to reprocess the PCR reads, holding one entry per CDR3 protein. The sample carries fewer than 400,000 distinct CDR3 sequences, roughly 20% recorded once.

This chain uses TRBV20-1 with TRBJ2-7; a possible D gene is TRBD1 (6 bases). This receptor was taken from a human donor who donated a stem cell graft to a child with acute myeloid leukemia. The sample in question was PBMCs from the stem cell graft donor, obtained from the stem cell graft. The CDR3 reads CSAPGQGRTYEQYF. The CDR3 bases are TGCAGTGCCCCCGGTCAGGGGCGAACTTACGAGCAGTACTTC.